This T cell receptor beta chain derives from a study of shared clonotypes between healthy human individuals. Study results and limitations: Only blood underwent sampling, and tissue repertoires likely differ.

On this clone: The antigen is not known.

Sequenced by immunoSEQ multiplex PCR; TCRdb stores in-frame clones only, minus some. The sample lists about 480,000 clones, about 80% occurring once. The specimen sequenced was PBMCs. The TCR originated in a woman between 40 and 55 years old in good health. Some clones in this sample may be carry-over from other donors' samples.

In DNA form, the CDR3 reads TGCGCCAGCAGTAGTAATTACAGGGGGTTCGGATACACAGATACGCAGTATTTT. This translates into CASSSNYRGFGYTDTQYF. The chain links TRBV10-1 to TRBJ2-3; 8 bases map to TRBD1. The CDR3 sequence is 18 residues long. After removal of 5 bases from V and 2 bases from J, the junction contained 15 bases not matched to a gene. Germline V CDR1 and CDR2: WNHNN, SYGVQD (reference sequence).